What follows are 29 T cell receptor beta chains derived from one specimen sequenced in a study of technical replicates of blood from a handful of donors. TCRdb keeps only in-frame clones here, not all; method: immunoSEQ multiplex PCR. The table records tens of thousands of clones, 85% to 95% of them present only once. What was sequenced was T cells isolated from PBMCs. The receptors were gathered from a human donor in good health.

The genes are TRBV6-1 and TRBJ2-3; 10 positions match TRBD2. This CDR3 has 14 residues. J lost 4 bases, V lost 6 bases, and 4 bases had no gene match. Germline CDR1 and CDR2: MNHNS and SASEGT. The CDR3: CASRSGGASDTQYF. In nucleotides, the CDR3 is TGTGCCAGCAGGAGCGGGGGGGCCTCAGATACGCAGTATTTT.

The CDR3 sequence is CASSDSRTGRGHF. The CDR3 nucleotides are TGTGCCAGCAGCGATTCTAGGACAGGACGAGGGCATTTT. The gene calls are TRBV6-1 and TRBJ1-5, with 7 bases that match TRBD1. Trimming took 6 bases from V and 15 from J; bases not matched to a gene: 14. Germline V gene lookup returns CDR1 MNHNS and CDR2 SASEGT. The CDR3 extends over 13 amino acids.

The genes are TRBV7-9 and TRBJ1-4; D gene unclear. Germline V gene sequence: CDR1 SEHNR, CDR2 FQNEAQ (reference sequence). The CDR3 extends over 12 amino acids. V was trimmed by 4 bases and J by 7 bases, leaving 7 bases between them. The CDR3 protein is CASSSNGEKLFF. The DNA of the CDR3 is TGTGCCAGCAGCTCGAACGGTGAAAAACTGTTTTTT.

V and J are TRBV5-1 and TRBJ2-1; 7 bases agree with TRBD2. The CDR3 contains 16 residues. The V and J ends lost 0 bases and 4 bases, in that order; junction bases with no gene match: 7. Per germline, CDR1 SGHRS and CDR2 YFSETQ. The CDR3: CASSLVGLAEYNEQFF. CDR3 nucleotides: TGCGCCAGCAGCTTGGTAGGCCTAGCGGAATACAATGAGCAGTTCTTC. Supplemented by reference TRBV5-1 and TRBJ2-1, the full variable domain reads KAGVTQTPRYLIKTRGQQVTLSCSPISGHRSVSWYQQTPGQGLQFLFEYFSETQRNKGNFPGRFSGRQFSNSRSEMNVSTLELGDSALYLCASSLVGLAEYNEQFFGPGTRLTVL.

This chain joins TRBV6-5 and TRBJ1-1; tentatively, D is TRBD1 (6 bases). Trimming stripped 2 bases from V and 5 bases from J, with 12 bases between. The CDR3 sequence is 14 residues long. Per the germline V gene, CDR1 is MNHEY and CDR2 is SVGAGI. CDR3 protein: CASSYGRGDTEAFF. The CDR3 DNA is TGTGCCAGCAGTTACGGCAGGGGAGATACTGAAGCTTTCTTT.

This clone was found a few times. The V and J genes are TRBV2 and TRBJ1-6, with D unresolved. Germline V gene sequence: CDR1 SNHLY, CDR2 FYNNEI. The length of the CDR3 is 13 residues. V lost 7 bases, J lost 4 bases, and 8 bases lay in between. As DNA, the CDR3 is TGTGCCAGCAAGCCCTCTTATAATTCACCCCTCCACTTT. This gives the protein CASKPSYNSPLHF.

The chain combines TRBV7-8 with TRBJ1-2, with D possibly being TRBD1 (6 bases). CDR3 size: 12 residues. CDR1 is SGHVS, CDR2 FQNEAQ, per germline. Trimming left V 5 bases short and J 6 bases short, with 10 bases between. CDR3 in amino acids: CASSPQGNGYTF. CDR3 nucleotide sequence: TGTGCCAGCAGCCCACAGGGCAATGGCTACACCTTC.

Only one count was recorded for this clone. V usage is TRBV7-9 and J usage is TRBJ2-7; 10 bases are a match to TRBD2. This CDR3 is built from 15 residues. The germline V gene encodes CDR1 SEHNR and CDR2 FQNEAQ (reference sequence). V was clipped by 3 bases and J by 6 bases; unmatched bases: 8. DNA of the CDR3: TGTGCCAGCAGCTTGAGGTCTAGCGGGAGTCGCGAGCAGTACTTC. It is translated as CASSLRSSGSREQYF.

The V call is TRBV30, the J call TRBJ2-3, with 8 bases matching TRBD1. Unmatched junction bases numbered 12, after V lost 2 bases and J lost 2 bases. CDR3 length equals 17 residues. Germline V CDR1 and CDR2: GTSNPN, SVGIG (reference sequence). The CDR3 sequence: CAWSTSKRTGNTDTQYF. The CDR3 DNA follows: TGTGCCTGGAGTACTTCTAAACGGACAGGGAACACAGATACGCAGTATTTT.

The chain employs TRBV2 and TRBJ2-1, with TRBD2 as a possible D gene (5 bases). Trimming cost V 7 bases and J 7 bases, with 14 bases left between them. The CDR3 consists of 13 residues. The germline V gene encodes CDR1 SNHLY and CDR2 FYNNEI. The CDR3 sequence is CASNSGIPNEQFF. Written as DNA, the CDR3 is TGTGCCAGCAACTCCGGGATCCCAAATGAGCAGTTCTTC.

This clone was found a few times. This sequence joins TRBV12-5 and TRBJ1-1, with D tentatively TRBD1 (5 bases). CDR1 is LGHNT, CDR2 FRNRAP, per germline. V lost 5 bases, J lost 3 bases, and 10 bases lay in between. The CDR3 extends over 13 amino acids. The DNA for the CDR3 is TGTGCTAGTGGTCCCCCAGGGTACACTGAAGCTTTCTTT. Its translation is CASGPPGYTEAFF. Supplemented by reference TRBV12-5 and TRBJ1-1, the full variable domain reads DARVTQTPRHKVTEMGQEVTMRCQPILGHNTVFWYRQTMMQGLELLAYFRNRAPLDDSGMPKDRFSAEMPDATLATLKIQPSEPRDSAVYFCASGPPGYTEAFFGQGTRLTVV.

The chain uses TRBV30 and TRBJ2-7; 12 bases map to TRBD2. After removal of 0 bases from V and 1 base from J, the junction contained 7 bases not matched to a gene. CDR1 GTSNPN and CDR2 SVGIG come from the germline V gene (reference sequence). The CDR3 sequence is 17 residues long. CDR3 DNA: TGTGCCTGGAGTGTACAGTACGGACTAGCGGGGTCCTACGAGCAGTACTTC. It translates to CAWSVQYGLAGSYEQYF.

The chain carries TRBV27 and TRBJ2-1; the D gene is possibly TRBD1 (5 bases). The CDR3 contains 14 residues. From germline, CDR1 is MNHEY and CDR2 SMNVEV (reference sequence). The V end lost 1 base, the J end lost 6 bases, and 10 bases lay between the germline ends. This chain's CDR3 is CASSLLPRANEQFF. The CDR3, as DNA: TGTGCCAGCAGTTTATTACCCAGGGCCAATGAGCAGTTCTTC.

This clone was counted only a few times. The chain joins TRBV7-9 to TRBJ2-7; 10 bases are shared with TRBD1. Trimming removed 4 bases from V and 3 bases from J; junction bases left unmatched: 6. The CDR3 totals 15 residues. CDR1 is SEHNR and CDR2 is FQNEAQ in the germline V gene (reference sequence). Written as DNA, the CDR3 is TGTGCCAGCAGCTCGCCGAGGGACAGGGGCTACGAGCAGTACTTC. This gives the protein CASSSPRDRGYEQYF.

V gene TRBV28 combines with J gene TRBJ1-1; TRBD1 aligns across 12 bases. The CDR3 runs 18 residues. V was clipped by 8 bases and J by 0 bases; unmatched bases: 13. Germline CDR1 and CDR2: MDHEN and SYDVKM. CDR3 in DNA: TGTGCCAGCGCGCTTTACTGGGACAGGGGGCGGATGAACACTGAAGCTTTCTTT. This codes for CASALYWDRGRMNTEAFF.

The rearrangement uses TRBV19 and TRBJ2-7, with D perhaps TRBD2 (5 bases). Between the trimmed V and J ends, which lost 7 bases and 3 bases, there was a span of 10 bases. CDR1 and CDR2 (germline): LNHDA, SQIVND (reference sequence). The CDR3 consists of 12 residues. The CDR3 is CASIKAGYEQYF. In DNA form, the CDR3 reads TGTGCCAGTATAAAGGCGGGCTACGAGCAGTACTTC.

Written as DNA, the CDR3 is TGTGCCAGCAGTGCGGGCGGGGGGGACTTCTATGGCTACACCTTC. Its translation is CASSAGGGDFYGYTF. The chain recombines TRBV6-1 with TRBJ1-2; D might be TRBD1 (5 bases). V was clipped by 4 bases and J by 4 bases, with 16 bases between them. The germline V gene encodes CDR1 MNHNS and CDR2 SASEGT. This CDR3 has 15 residues.

The gene calls are TRBV6-5 and TRBJ2-1, with 11 bases matching TRBD2. The J segment lost 8 bases and the V segment lost 6 bases, leaving 9 bases of the junction unmatched. CDR1 and CDR2 (germline): MNHEY, SVGAGI. The CDR3 length is 15 residues. The CDR3 loop reads CASRKTSGSWDEQFF. CDR3 coding DNA: TGTGCCAGCAGGAAAACTAGCGGGAGTTGGGATGAGCAGTTCTTC.

The chain has TRBV6-5 and TRBJ1-5; 7 positions match TRBD1. CDR1 and CDR2 (germline): MNHEY, SVGAGI. Trimming cost V 6 bases and J 2 bases; bases outside gene matches: 1. The CDR3 totals 13 residues. CDR3 nucleotides: TGTGCCAGCAGAGACAGGGGCAATCAGCCCCAGCATTTT. It translates to CASRDRGNQPQHF.

The chain carries TRBV6-6 and TRBJ1-1; 9 bases agree with TRBD1. V trimming: 7 bases; J trimming: 4 bases; junction bases outside the gene matches: 4. The length of the CDR3 is 13 residues. The V gene's germline CDR1 is MNHNY and CDR2 SVGAGI (reference sequence). CDR3 in amino acids: CASNTGGITEAFF. Written as DNA, the CDR3 is TGTGCCAGCAACACAGGGGGCATCACTGAAGCTTTCTTT.

The chain employs TRBV30 and TRBJ1-6; D gene uncertain. Deletions cut 3 bases from V and 3 bases from J, with 6 bases between. From germline, CDR1 is GTSNPN and CDR2 SVGIG (reference sequence). The CDR3 has 13 amino acids. The DNA for the CDR3 is TGTGCCTGGAGGACTGGCTATAATTCACCCCTCCACTTT. Translated: CAWRTGYNSPLHF.

This clone was seen just once. The V gene is TRBV5-1, the J gene TRBJ2-5, with a tentative D call TRBD2 (5 bases). The V and J ends lost 5 bases and 5 bases respectively, with 16 bases between them. The CDR3 length is 14 residues. The V gene's germline CDR1 is SGHRS and CDR2 YFSETQ. CDR3 DNA: TGCGCCAGCAGGCGAGACTACAGCAGGGAGACCCAGTACTTC. Protein product: CASRRDYSRETQYF.

This chain joins TRBV19 and TRBJ2-3, with 7 bases aligning to TRBD2. The V and J ends lost 6 bases and 2 bases, in that order; junction bases with no gene match: 11. Germline V gene data show CDR1 as LNHDA and CDR2 as SQIVND (reference sequence). This CDR3 spans 16 amino acids. The DNA of the CDR3 is TGTGCCAGTAGGTCTCCTAGCGGAGCATACACAGATACGCAGTATTTT. Amino acids: CASRSPSGAYTDTQYF.

The chain uses TRBV6-6 and TRBJ1-1, with D maybe TRBD1 (6 bases). Trimming shortened V by 6 bases and J by 6 bases, and 20 bases separated the two germline ends. The V gene's germline CDR1 is MNHNY and CDR2 SVGAGI (reference sequence). CDR3 length: 15 amino acids. CDR3 sequence reads: CASRPGQSLLAEAFF. CDR3 DNA: TGTGCCAGCAGACCAGGACAGTCTTTGCTCGCTGAAGCTTTCTTT.

V usage is TRBV7-3 and J usage is TRBJ2-6, with D maybe TRBD1 (5 bases). In germline, CDR1 is SGHTA, CDR2 FQGTGA. Trimming stripped 2 bases from V and 0 bases from J, with 14 bases between. This CDR3 has 18 residues. CDR3 loop: CASSLPPGWSSGANVLTF. The CDR3 DNA sequence: TGTGCCAGCAGCTTACCCCCAGGGTGGAGCTCTGGGGCCAACGTCCTGACTTTC. The whole variable domain, remainder taken from reference TRBV7-3 and TRBJ2-6, is GAGVSQTPSNKVTEKGKYVELRCDPISGHTALYWYRQSLGQGPEFLIYFQGTGAADDSGLPNDRFFAVRPEGSVSTLKIQRTERGDSAVYLCASSLPPGWSSGANVLTFGAGSRLTVL.

The chain carries TRBV6-9 and TRBJ1-1; the D is unclear. Germline V gene sequence: CDR1 MNHGY, CDR2 SVAAGI. The V end was cut by 4 bases, the J end by 5 bases, with 17 bases between. The CDR3 spans 15 residues. DNA for the CDR3: TGTGCCAGCAGTTTAAAGGACGCGAGGGAGACTGAAGCTTTCTTT. This codes for CASSLKDARETEAFF.

The chain has TRBV7-9 and TRBJ2-1; D unresolved. V lost 3 bases to trimming and J lost 8 bases, with 8 bases between them. The CDR3 covers 12 residues. Germline V gene data show CDR1 as SEHNR and CDR2 as FQNEAQ (reference sequence). DNA for the CDR3: TGTGCCAGCAGCTTTGGAGTAGATGAGCAGTTCTTC. Amino acids: CASSFGVDEQFF.

The chain uses TRBV27 and TRBJ2-2, with D possibly being TRBD2 (6 bases). The CDR3 consists of 16 residues. V lost 6 bases to trimming and J lost 3 bases, with 17 bases between them. Germline assignment: CDR1 MNHEY and CDR2 SMNVEV (reference sequence). CDR3 sequence (DNA): TGTGCCAGCAGCATTCGGGAGCCCCCTTACACCGGGGAGCTGTTTTTT. Protein sequence: CASSIREPPYTGELFF.

This chain connects TRBV19 to TRBJ2-7; 7 bases agree with TRBD1. The CDR3 has 12 amino acids. The V gene's germline CDR1 is LNHDA and CDR2 SQIVND (reference sequence). The V and J ends lost 3 bases and 6 bases, in that order; junction bases with no gene match: 2. In nucleotides, the CDR3 is TGTGCCAGTAGTATCGGGACAGCCGAGCAGTACTTC. The encoded protein is CASSIGTAEQYF.